One sample yielded the 14 T cell receptor beta chains listed below, sequenced in a study of cytomegalovirus exposure and HLA in healthy donors (dated by TCRdb to 2015 to 2018). The library was produced with the immunoSEQ multiplex PCR assay. For the multiplex PCR, a mixture combining 60 forward primers for TCR Vbeta segments and 13 reverse primers for TCR Jbeta segments was used. TCRdb carries this immuneACCESS record with in-frame sequences only. Its versions omit some clonotypes, under half of them owing to an unresolved V gene in the studies checked, with the rest unexplained. The table for this sample lists roughly 150,000 clones; around four fifths of them were counted only once. Of the sample, more than 1.5% is held by the ten largest clones. Input material: PBMCs. These receptors all come from a young woman in good health and CMV-seronegative.

V and J are TRBV19 and TRBJ1-2; 10 nucleotides align to TRBD1. Germline trimming cut 5 bases from V and 5 bases from J; bases unmatched to any gene: 2. Looked up from germline, CDR1 is LNHDA and CDR2 is SQIVND (reference sequence). The CDR3 contains 13 residues. CDR3 in DNA: TGTGCCAGTAGTGGGGGACAGGGGTATGGCTACACCTTC. It yields the protein CASSGGQGYGYTF.

This sequence joins TRBV18 and TRBJ2-5, with 8 positions matching TRBD1. From germline, CDR1 is KGHSH and CDR2 LQKENI. The CDR3 covers 14 residues. The junction had 5 bases not matched to a gene; V was cut back by 6 bases and J by 2 bases. The CDR3 DNA follows: TGTGCCAGCTCGGGCTGGACAGGGCAAGAGACCCAGTACTTC. Translated, it gives CASSGWTGQETQYF.

This clone was found a few times. The rearrangement uses TRBV2 and TRBJ1-4, with TRBD1 identical over 9 bases. The length of the CDR3 is 15 residues. Germline V CDR1 and CDR2: SNHLY, FYNNEI. J gave up 5 bases and V 6 bases, and 7 bases lay outside the gene matches. The DNA of the CDR3 is TGTGCCAGCAGCCTACAGGGGGCTGGAAATGAAAAACTGTTTTTT. Translation gives CASSLQGAGNEKLFF.

This clone was counted a few times. J is TRBJ1-5 and V is TRBV18, with D uncertain. V was trimmed by 2 bases and J by 2 bases, leaving 4 bases between them. Germline CDR1 reads KGHSH; CDR2 reads LQKENI. This CDR3 spans 13 amino acids. CDR3 DNA sequence: TGTGCCAGCTCACCATCCGGCAATCAGCCCCAGCATTTT. Protein product: CASSPSGNQPQHF.

V and J are TRBV6-1 and TRBJ2-5, with 8 positions matching TRBD1. The germline V gene has CDR1 MNHNS and CDR2 SASEGT. CDR3 length: 15 amino acids. The junction had 4 bases not matched to a gene; V was cut back by 3 bases and J by 1 base. For the CDR3, the DNA is TGTGCCAGCAGTGACCGGGACAGGATCCAAGAGACCCAGTACTTC. The encoded protein is CASSDRDRIQETQYF.

This chain uses TRBV18 with TRBJ2-7; TRBD1 matches at 10 bases. CDR1 and CDR2 from the germline V gene are KGHSH and LQKENI. V was clipped by 3 bases and J by 3 bases; unmatched bases: 8. The CDR3 contains 16 residues. The chain's CDR3 is CASSPLGGQGFYEQYF. The CDR3 DNA follows: TGTGCCAGCTCACCGCTCGGGGGACAGGGGTTCTACGAGCAGTACTTC.

On this clone: Germline and junction disagree at one end, which may indicate a read error. The rearrangement joins TRBV10-3 to TRBJ2-6, with a weak D call TRBD1 (5 bases). Looked up from germline, CDR1 is ENHRY and CDR2 is SYGVKD. The CDR3 is made up of 17 amino acids. The CDR3 region has the DNA TGTGCCATCAGTGAGAGATTTCAACACTCTGGGGCCAACGGCCTGACTTTC. Translation: CAISERFQHSGANGLTF.

The chain has TRBV5-1 and TRBJ1-2; 11 bases line up with TRBD1. The CDR3 has 15 residues. Germline V gives CDR1 SGHRS, CDR2 YFSETQ. Unmatched junction bases numbered 4, after V lost 1 base and J lost 5 bases. The CDR3 here is CASSLRDRGYYGYTF. The CDR3 nucleotides are TGCGCCAGCAGCTTGAGGGACAGGGGGTATTATGGCTACACCTTC.

The chain joins TRBV6-5 to TRBJ2-7; 7 bases are a match to TRBD1. Germline values: CDR1 MNHEY, CDR2 SVGAGI. This CDR3 has 14 residues. With 6 bases clipped from V and 0 bases from J, the junction kept 5 bases outside the gene matches. CDR3 loop: CASSPGQSSYEQYF. CDR3 nucleotide sequence: TGTGCCAGCAGCCCGGGACAGAGCTCCTACGAGCAGTACTTC.

The chain employs TRBV5-4 and TRBJ1-5; the D is unclear. CDR3 size: 15 residues. The germline CDR1 and CDR2 sequences are SGHNT and YYREEE (reference sequence). V dropped 0 bases and J dropped 3 bases, with 10 bases sitting between them. The CDR3 bases are TGTGCCAGCAGCTTGGGAGGCAGCGTCAATCAGCCCCAGCATTTT. Protein product: CASSLGGSVNQPQHF. Full variable domain (outside the CDR3, taken from reference TRBV5-4 and TRBJ1-5): ETGVTQSPTHLIKTRGQQVTLRCSSQSGHNTVSWYQQALGQGPQFIFQYYREEENGRGNFPPRFSGLQFPNYSSELNVNALELDDSALYLCASSLGGSVNQPQHFGDGTRLSIL.

This clone was found once. The sample holds other DNA sequences that translate to the same CDR3. The rearrangement joins TRBV11-2 to TRBJ1-5; TRBD1 is a possible D gene (5 bases). The V gene lost 1 base and the J gene lost 1 base, with 5 bases spanning the gap. The CDR3 has 14 residues. Germline CDR1 and CDR2: SGHAT and FQNNGV. The CDR3, as DNA: TGTGCCAGCAGCTTAGCAGGGAGCAATCAGCCCCAGCATTTT. It codes for CASSLAGSNQPQHF.

The genes are TRBV4-1 and TRBJ1-2; tentative D call: TRBD1 (5 bases). The CDR3 has 15 amino acids. V lost 4 bases and J 9 bases, leaving 21 bases between the germline ends. Germline CDR1 and CDR2: MGHRA and YSYEKL. The CDR3 loop is CASSREGGPRGSYTF. In DNA, the CDR3 is TGCGCCAGCAGCCGCGAGGGAGGGCCGAGGGGAAGCTACACCTTC.

This clone occurred once. The genes are TRBV11-2 and TRBJ2-3; D is unresolved. CDR1 and CDR2 from the germline V gene are SGHAT and FQNNGV. The CDR3 spans 14 residues. Trimming cost V 5 bases and J 2 bases, with 11 bases left between them. This CDR3 reads CASSPRVPTDTQYF. CDR3 sequence (DNA): TGTGCCAGCAGCCCCCGGGTCCCCACAGATACGCAGTATTTT.

The V and J genes are TRBV14 and TRBJ1-1, with D perhaps TRBD1 (6 bases). V lost 4 bases to trimming and J lost 5 bases, with 14 bases between them. There are 14 residues in the CDR3. Germline V lookup: CDR1 SGHDN, CDR2 FVKESK. CDR3 bases: TGTGCCAGCAGCCTGCCGGGACATTTAACTGAAGCTTTCTTT. Translated: CASSLPGHLTEAFF.